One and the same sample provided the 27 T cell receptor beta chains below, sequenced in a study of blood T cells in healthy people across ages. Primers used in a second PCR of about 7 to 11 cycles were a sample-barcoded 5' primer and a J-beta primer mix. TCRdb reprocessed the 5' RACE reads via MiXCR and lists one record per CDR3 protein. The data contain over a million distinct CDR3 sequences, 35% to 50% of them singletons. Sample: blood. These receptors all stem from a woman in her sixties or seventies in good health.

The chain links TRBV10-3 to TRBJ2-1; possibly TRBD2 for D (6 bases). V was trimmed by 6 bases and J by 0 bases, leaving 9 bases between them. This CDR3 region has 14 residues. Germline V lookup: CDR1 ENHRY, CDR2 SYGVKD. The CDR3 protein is CAIRPGSSYNEQFF. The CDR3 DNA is TGTGCCATCAGACCCGGGAGCTCCTACAATGAGCAGTTCTTC.

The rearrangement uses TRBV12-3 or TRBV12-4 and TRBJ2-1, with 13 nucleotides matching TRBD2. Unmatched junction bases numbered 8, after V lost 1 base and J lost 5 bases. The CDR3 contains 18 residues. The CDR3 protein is CASSLVAKTSGRNNEQFF. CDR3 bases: TGTGCCAGCAGTTTAGTCGCTAAGACTAGCGGGAGGAACAATGAGCAGTTCTTC.

This CDR3 reads CASSKEGGAGGVPYGYTF. The CDR3 DNA reads TGTGCCAGCAGCAAAGAGGGGGGCGCCGGGGGCGTCCCTTATGGCTACACCTTC. This chain links TRBV2 with TRBJ1-2; the D gene is possibly TRBD1 (6 bases). Germline CDR1 reads SNHLY; CDR2 reads FYNNEI. Trimming removed 6 bases from V and 5 bases from J, with 28 bases in between. This CDR3 contains 18 residues.

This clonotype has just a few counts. CDR3 coding DNA: TGTGCCAGCAGATCTAGCGGGAGTCGCTACGAGCAGTACTTC. This codes for CASRSSGSRYEQYF. The chain combines TRBV28 with TRBJ2-7; 10 nucleotides line up with TRBD2. This CDR3 contains 14 residues. Germline V gene sequence: CDR1 MDHEN, CDR2 SYDVKM. The ends lost 6 bases at V and 3 bases at J; junction bases unmatched: 5.

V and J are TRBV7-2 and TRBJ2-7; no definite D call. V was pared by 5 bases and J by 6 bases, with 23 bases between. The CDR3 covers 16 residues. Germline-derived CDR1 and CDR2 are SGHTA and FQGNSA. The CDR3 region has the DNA TGTGCCAGCAGCCCCCATACGAGCAGTCTGGTTGGCGAGCAGTACTTC. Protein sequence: CASSPHTSSLVGEQYF.

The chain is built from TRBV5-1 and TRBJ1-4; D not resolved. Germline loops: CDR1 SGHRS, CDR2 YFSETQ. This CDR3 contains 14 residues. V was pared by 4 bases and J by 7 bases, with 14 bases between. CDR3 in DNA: TGCGCCAGCAGCCCTGGCAGGAGTGCTGAAAAACTGTTTTTT. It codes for CASSPGRSAEKLFF.

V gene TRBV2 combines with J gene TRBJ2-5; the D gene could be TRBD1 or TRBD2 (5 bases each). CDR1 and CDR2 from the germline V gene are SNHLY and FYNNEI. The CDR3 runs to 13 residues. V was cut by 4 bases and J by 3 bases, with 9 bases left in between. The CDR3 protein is CASSGGREETQYF. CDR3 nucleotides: TGTGCCAGCAGTGGGGGGAGAGAAGAGACCCAGTACTTC.

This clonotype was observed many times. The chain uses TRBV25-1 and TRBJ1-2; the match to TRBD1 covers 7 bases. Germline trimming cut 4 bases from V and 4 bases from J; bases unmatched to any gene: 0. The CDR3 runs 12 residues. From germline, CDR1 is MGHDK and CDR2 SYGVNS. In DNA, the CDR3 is TGTGCCAGCAGTGGACAGGGCTATGGCTACACCTTC. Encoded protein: CASSGQGYGYTF.

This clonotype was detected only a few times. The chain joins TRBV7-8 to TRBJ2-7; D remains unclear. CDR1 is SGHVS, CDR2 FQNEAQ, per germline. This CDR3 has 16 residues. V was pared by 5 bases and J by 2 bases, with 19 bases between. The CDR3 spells CASSIQGLEGTYEQYF. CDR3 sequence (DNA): TGTGCCAGCAGCATCCAAGGCCTCGAAGGGACCTACGAGCAGTACTTC.

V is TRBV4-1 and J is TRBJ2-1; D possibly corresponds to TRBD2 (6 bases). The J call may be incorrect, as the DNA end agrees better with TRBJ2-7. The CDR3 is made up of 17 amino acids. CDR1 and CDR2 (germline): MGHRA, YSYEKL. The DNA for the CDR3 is TGCGCCAGCAGCCCGATAGTTCGTAGCGGTACCTACAATGAGCAGTACTTC. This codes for CASSPIVRSGTYNEQYF.

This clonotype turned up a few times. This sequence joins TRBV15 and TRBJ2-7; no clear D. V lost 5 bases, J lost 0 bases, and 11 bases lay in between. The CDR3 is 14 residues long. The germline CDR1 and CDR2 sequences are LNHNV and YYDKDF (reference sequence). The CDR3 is CATSVPSISYEQYF. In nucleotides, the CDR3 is TGTGCCACCAGCGTCCCCTCAATCTCCTACGAGCAGTACTTC.

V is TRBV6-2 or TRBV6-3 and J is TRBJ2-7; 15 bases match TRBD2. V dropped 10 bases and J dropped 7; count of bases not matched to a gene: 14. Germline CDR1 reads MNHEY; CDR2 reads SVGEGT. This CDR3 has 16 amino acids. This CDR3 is CATGTSGRRDVGEQYF. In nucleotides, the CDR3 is TGTGCCACCGGGACTAGCGGGAGGAGGGATGTTGGAGAGCAGTACTTC.

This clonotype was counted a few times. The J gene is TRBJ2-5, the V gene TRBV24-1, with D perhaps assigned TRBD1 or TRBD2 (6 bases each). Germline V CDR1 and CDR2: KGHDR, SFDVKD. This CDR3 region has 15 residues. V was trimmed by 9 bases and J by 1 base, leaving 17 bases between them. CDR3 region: CATGTPGQIQETQYF. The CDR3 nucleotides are TGTGCCACCGGGACTCCTGGACAGATCCAAGAGACCCAGTACTTC.

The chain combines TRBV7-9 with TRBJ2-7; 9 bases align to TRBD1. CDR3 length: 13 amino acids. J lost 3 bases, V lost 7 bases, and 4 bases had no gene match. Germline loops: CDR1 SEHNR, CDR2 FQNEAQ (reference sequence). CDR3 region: CASMGQGNYEQYF. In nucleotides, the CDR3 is TGTGCCAGCATGGGACAGGGAAACTACGAGCAGTACTTC.

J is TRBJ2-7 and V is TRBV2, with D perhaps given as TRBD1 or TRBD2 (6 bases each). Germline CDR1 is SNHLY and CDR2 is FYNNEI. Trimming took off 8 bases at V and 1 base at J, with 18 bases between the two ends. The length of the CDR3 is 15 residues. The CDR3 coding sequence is TGTGCCAGCCGGGAGCAGGGGCCCAGTTCCTACGAGCAGTACTTC. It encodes CASREQGPSSYEQYF.

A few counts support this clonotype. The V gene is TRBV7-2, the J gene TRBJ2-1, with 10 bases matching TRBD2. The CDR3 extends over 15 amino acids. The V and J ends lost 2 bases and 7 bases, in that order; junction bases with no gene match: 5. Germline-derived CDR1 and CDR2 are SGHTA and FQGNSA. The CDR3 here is CASSLTSGVQNEQFF. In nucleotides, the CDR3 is TGTGCCAGCAGCTTAACTAGCGGGGTACAGAATGAGCAGTTCTTC.

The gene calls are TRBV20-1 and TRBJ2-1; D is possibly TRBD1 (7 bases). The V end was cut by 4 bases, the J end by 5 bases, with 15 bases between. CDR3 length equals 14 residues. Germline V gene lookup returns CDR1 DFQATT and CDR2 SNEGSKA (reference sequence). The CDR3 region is CSAIRGRGNNEQFF. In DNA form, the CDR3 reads TGCAGTGCTATTAGGGGGCGGGGCAACAATGAGCAGTTCTTC.

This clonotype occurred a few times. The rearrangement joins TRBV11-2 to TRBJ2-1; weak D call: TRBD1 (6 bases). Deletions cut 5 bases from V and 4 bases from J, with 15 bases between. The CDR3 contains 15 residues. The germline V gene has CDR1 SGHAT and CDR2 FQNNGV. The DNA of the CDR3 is TGTGCCAGCAGCGAATCACCACAGGGATACAATGAGCAGTTCTTC. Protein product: CASSESPQGYNEQFF.

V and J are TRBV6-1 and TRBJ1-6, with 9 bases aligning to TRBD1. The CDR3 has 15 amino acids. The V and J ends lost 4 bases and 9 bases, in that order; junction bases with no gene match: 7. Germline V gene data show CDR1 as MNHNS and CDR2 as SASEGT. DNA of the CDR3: TGTGCCAGCAGTGGAGGACAGGGGTTAGCTTCACCCCTCCACTTT. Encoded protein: CASSGGQGLASPLHF.

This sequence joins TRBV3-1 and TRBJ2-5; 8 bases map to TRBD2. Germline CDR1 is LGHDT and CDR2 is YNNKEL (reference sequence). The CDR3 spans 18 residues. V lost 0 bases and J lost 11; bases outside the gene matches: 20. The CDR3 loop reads CASSQDGGAGEVIDEQYF. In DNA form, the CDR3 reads TGTGCCAGCAGCCAAGATGGCGGAGCGGGAGAGGTGATAGATGAGCAGTACTTC.

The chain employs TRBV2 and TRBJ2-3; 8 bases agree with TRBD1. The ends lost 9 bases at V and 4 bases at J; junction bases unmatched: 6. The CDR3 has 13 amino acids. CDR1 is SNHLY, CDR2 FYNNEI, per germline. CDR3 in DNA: TGTGCCAGTGGACAGGGAATCCCAGATACGCAGTATTTT. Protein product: CASGQGIPDTQYF.

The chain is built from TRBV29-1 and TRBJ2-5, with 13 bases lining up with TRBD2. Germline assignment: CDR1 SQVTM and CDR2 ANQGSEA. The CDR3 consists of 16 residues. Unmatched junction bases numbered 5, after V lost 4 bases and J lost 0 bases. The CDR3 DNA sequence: TGCAGCGTTGCCCGGGGACTAGCGGGAAACCAAGAGACCCAGTACTTC. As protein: CSVARGLAGNQETQYF.

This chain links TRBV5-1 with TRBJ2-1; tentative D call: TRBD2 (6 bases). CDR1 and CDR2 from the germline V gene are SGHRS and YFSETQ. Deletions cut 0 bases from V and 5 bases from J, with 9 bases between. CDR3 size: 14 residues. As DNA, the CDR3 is TGCGCCAGCAGCTTGGGGGGAGGCGACAATGAGCAGTTCTTC. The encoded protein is CASSLGGGDNEQFF.

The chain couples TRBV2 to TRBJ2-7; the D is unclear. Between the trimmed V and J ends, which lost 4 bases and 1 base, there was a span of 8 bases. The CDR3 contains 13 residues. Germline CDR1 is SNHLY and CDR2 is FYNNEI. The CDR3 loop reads CASSVLDSYEQYF. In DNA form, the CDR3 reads TGTGCCAGCAGTGTGCTGGATTCCTACGAGCAGTACTTC. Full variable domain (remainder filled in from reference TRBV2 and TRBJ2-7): EPEVTQTPSHQVTQMGQEVILRCVPISNHLYFYWYRQILGQKVEFLVSFYNNEISEKSEIFDDQFSVERPDGSNFTLKIRSTKLEDSAMYFCASSVLDSYEQYFGPGTRLTVT.

The CDR3 here is CSVTGGAQAFF. The CDR3 DNA follows: TGCAGCGTAACTGGAGGGGCCCAAGCTTTCTTT. This chain joins TRBV29-1 and TRBJ1-1; TRBD1 is a possible D gene (5 bases). Trimming stripped 6 bases from V and 9 bases from J, with 14 bases between. Germline assignment: CDR1 SQVTM and CDR2 ANQGSEA. The CDR3 spans 11 residues.

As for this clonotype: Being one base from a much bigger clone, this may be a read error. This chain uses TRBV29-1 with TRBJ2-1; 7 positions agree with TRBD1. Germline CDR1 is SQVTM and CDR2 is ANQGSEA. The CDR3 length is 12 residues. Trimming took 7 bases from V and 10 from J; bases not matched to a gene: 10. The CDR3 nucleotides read TGCAGCGCTGGACAGGAGATGTACGAGCAGTTCTTC. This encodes CSAGQEMYEQFF.

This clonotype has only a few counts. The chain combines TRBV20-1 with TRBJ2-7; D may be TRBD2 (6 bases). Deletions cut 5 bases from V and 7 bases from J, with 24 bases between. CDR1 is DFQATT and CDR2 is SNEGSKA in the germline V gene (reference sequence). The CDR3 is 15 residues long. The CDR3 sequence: CSAQPGAGYYGEQYF. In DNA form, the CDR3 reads TGCAGTGCTCAGCCGGGAGCCGGATACTACGGGGAGCAGTACTTC.